The 24 T cell receptor beta chains below come from one sample, sequenced in a study of identical twins. TCRdb analysed the 5' RACE reads with MiXCR anew, one entry per CDR3 protein. The repertoire includes just over 500,000 distinct CDR3 sequences, approximately 22% of them detected once, and around 0.91% sits in the top ten. These data were also reused for a study on T cells expressing NK-cell markers.

Sequencing was carried out using CD4+ T cells sorted from blood. Receptor source: a woman in her late teens or twenties in good health.

This clonotype was observed at least ten times. V usage is TRBV10-3 and J usage is TRBJ2-5, with 8 bases matching TRBD2. Trimming removed 7 bases from V and 3 bases from J; junction bases left unmatched: 4. Germline-derived CDR1 and CDR2 are ENHRY and SYGVKD. The CDR3 extends over 13 amino acids. The CDR3 bases are TGTGCCATCATGGATAGCGGGGAAGAGACCCAGTACTTC. It translates to CAIMDSGEETQYF.

This rearrangement joins TRBV20-1 to TRBJ1-5; 8 bases align to TRBD1. V dropped 6 bases and J dropped 6; count of bases not matched to a gene: 7. The length of the CDR3 is 13 residues. Germline CDR1 DFQATT, CDR2 SNEGSKA (reference sequence). CDR3 loop: CSALGQGFQPQHF. The DNA of the CDR3 is TGCAGTGCCCTCGGACAGGGTTTTCAGCCCCAGCATTTT.

This clonotype turned up a few times. The J gene is TRBJ1-4, the V gene TRBV20-1, with a possible D match to TRBD1 (5 bases). The CDR3 has 14 amino acids. Between the trimmed V and J ends, which lost 6 bases and 8 bases, there was a span of 19 bases. Germline V gives CDR1 DFQATT, CDR2 SNEGSKA (reference sequence). This CDR3 is CSAKGQNVGEKLFF. The CDR3 DNA sequence: TGCAGTGCCAAGGGGCAGAACGTCGGCGAAAAACTGTTTTTT.

J is TRBJ2-7 and V is TRBV5-5, with TRBD2 matching 8 bases. V lost 2 bases to trimming and J lost 0 bases; unmatched junction nucleotides: 4. The CDR3 is made up of 15 amino acids. In germline, CDR1 is SGHKS, CDR2 YYEKEE (reference sequence). This CDR3 is CASSFGGLDSYEQYF. CDR3 DNA sequence: TGTGCCAGCAGCTTCGGGGGACTAGACTCCTACGAGCAGTACTTC.

The rearrangement joins TRBV20-1 to TRBJ2-6; 7 nucleotides agree with TRBD2. V gave up 6 bases and J gave up 2 bases; unmatched junction bases: 10. Per germline, CDR1 DFQATT and CDR2 SNEGSKA (reference sequence). This CDR3 spans 16 amino acids. CDR3 protein: CSAPTLAGAGANVLTF. The CDR3 DNA reads as TGCAGTGCACCAACTCTCGCGGGGGCTGGGGCCAACGTCCTGACTTTC.

This clonotype has a handful of counts. This chain joins TRBV6-5 and TRBJ2-1; D remains unclear. CDR1 MNHEY and CDR2 SVGAGI come from the germline V gene. The CDR3 spans 14 residues. V was pared by 2 bases and J by 2 bases, with 7 bases between. The CDR3 spells CASSYAATYNEQFF. For the CDR3, the DNA is TGTGCCAGCAGTTACGCGGCTACCTACAATGAGCAGTTCTTC.

The chain is built from TRBV5-1 and TRBJ1-4; D unresolved. CDR3 length: 14 residues. Germline CDR1 reads SGHRS; CDR2 reads YFSETQ. With 4 bases removed from V and 5 bases from J, the gap between germline ends came to 12 bases. The CDR3 nucleotides read TGCGCCAGCAGCAATGTGGGGATCAATGAAAAACTGTTTTTT. This gives the protein CASSNVGINEKLFF.

V gene TRBV11-2 combines with J gene TRBJ2-7, with D possibly being TRBD2 (7 bases). The CDR3 is 13 amino acids. Trimming removed 4 bases from V and 7 bases from J, with 14 bases in between. Germline V lookup: CDR1 SGHAT, CDR2 FQNNGV. The CDR3 sequence: CASSWGGAGEQYF. CDR3 coding DNA: TGTGCCAGCAGCTGGGGGGGCGCGGGGGAGCAGTACTTC.

This clonotype showed up just a few times. The rearrangement joins TRBV9 to TRBJ2-1, with D possibly matching TRBD2 (6 bases). Trimming took off 3 bases at V and 5 bases at J, with 15 bases between the two ends. This CDR3 spans 15 amino acids. Germline assignment: CDR1 SGDLS and CDR2 YYNGEE. The chain's CDR3 is CASSETGLMNNEQFF. CDR3 DNA: TGTGCCAGCAGCGAGACGGGACTGATGAACAATGAGCAGTTCTTC.

As DNA, the CDR3 is TGTGCCAGCAGCGCGGACAGGTCATTCTGGGGCTACACCTTC. It specifies CASSADRSFWGYTF. The chain is built from TRBV5-4 and TRBJ1-2; 7 bases map to TRBD1. Germline V gene sequence: CDR1 SGHNT, CDR2 YYREEE (reference sequence). The ends lost 4 bases at V and 8 bases at J; junction bases unmatched: 11. This CDR3 contains 14 residues.

The chain carries TRBV20-1 and TRBJ1-5; tentative D call: TRBD1 (6 bases). The V end was cut by 6 bases, the J end by 7 bases, with 16 bases between. CDR1 DFQATT and CDR2 SNEGSKA come from the germline V gene (reference sequence). The CDR3 is made up of 13 amino acids. DNA for the CDR3: TGCAGTGCCCCGCCGGGGGGGCGGCAGCCCCAGCATTTT. Translating it yields CSAPPGGRQPQHF.

J is TRBJ1-2 and V is TRBV5-6, with D hard to call. V lost 4 bases and J lost 0, with 13 bases in between. Germline V gives CDR1 SGHDT, CDR2 YYEEEE. CDR3 length: 15 amino acids. CDR3 sequence: CASSVTGNANYGYTF. CDR3 nucleotide sequence: TGTGCCAGCAGCGTCACGGGTAACGCTAACTATGGCTACACCTTC.

The chain links TRBV2 to TRBJ1-1; D call uncertain. CDR3 length: 11 residues. In germline, CDR1 is SNHLY, CDR2 FYNNEI. V lost 5 bases, J lost 7 bases, and 8 bases lay in between. The CDR3 spells CASSYDLEAFF. CDR3 in DNA: TGTGCCAGCAGTTACGACCTTGAAGCTTTCTTT.

The chain's CDR3 is CSARDRGSRIHTF. As DNA, the CDR3 is TGCAGTGCTAGGGACAGGGGAAGTCGTATCCACACCTTC. The V and J genes are TRBV20-1 and TRBJ1-2; 9 bases are a match to TRBD1. Unmatched junction bases numbered 11, after V lost 3 bases and J lost 12 bases. The CDR3 loop spans 13 amino acids. The germline CDR1 and CDR2 sequences are DFQATT and SNEGSKA (reference sequence).

This clonotype came up many times. The J gene is TRBJ2-1, the V gene TRBV7-6; D unresolved. Germline V gene sequence: CDR1 SGHVS, CDR2 FNYEAQ. The V end was cut by 8 bases, the J end by 5 bases, with 7 bases between. The length of the CDR3 is 11 residues. This chain's CDR3 is CASSQNNEQFF. CDR3 nucleotide sequence: TGTGCCAGCTCTCAGAACAATGAGCAGTTCTTC.

The V gene is TRBV4-3, the J gene TRBJ2-3; 9 bases line up with TRBD2. The V segment lost 3 bases and the J segment 0 bases; nucleotides outside the gene matches: 4. Germline V gives CDR1 LGHNA, CDR2 YSLEER. This CDR3 spans 16 amino acids. In DNA, the CDR3 is TGCGCCAGCAGCCACCTAGCGGGGCAAAGCACAGATACGCAGTATTTT. Its translation: CASSHLAGQSTDTQYF.

This clonotype came up a few times. The CDR3 loop is CASSESGTNEKLFF. The CDR3 bases are TGTGCCAGCAGTGAGTCGGGGACTAATGAAAAACTGTTTTTT. The chain carries TRBV2 and TRBJ1-4; D gene uncertain. Trimming shortened V by 3 bases and J by 2 bases, and 7 bases separated the two germline ends. This CDR3 has 14 amino acids. Germline CDR1 reads SNHLY; CDR2 reads FYNNEI.

The chain combines TRBV4-3 with TRBJ2-7; no clear D. Germline V gene data show CDR1 as LGHNA and CDR2 as YSLEER. The CDR3 has 14 amino acids. Trimming took off 1 base at V and 0 bases at J, with 7 bases between the two ends. The CDR3 is CASSQGLTSYEQYF. CDR3 sequence (DNA): TGCGCCAGCAGCCAAGGACTGACCTCCTACGAGCAGTACTTC.

This clonotype was counted a few times. The J gene is TRBJ1-6, the V gene TRBV6-1, with a possible D match to TRBD1 (5 bases). V lost 7 bases and J 6 bases, leaving 16 bases between the germline ends. The CDR3 is 15 amino acids. Germline V gene data show CDR1 as MNHNS and CDR2 as SASEGT. CDR3: CASTPDSPGNSPLHF. CDR3 nucleotide sequence: TGTGCCAGCACCCCAGACAGCCCCGGTAATTCACCCCTCCACTTT.

This chain links TRBV6-2 or TRBV6-3 with TRBJ2-7; TRBD2 is a possible D gene (5 bases). CDR3 length equals 16 residues. Looked up from germline, CDR1 is MNHEY and CDR2 is SVGEGT. V dropped 7 bases and J dropped 1 base, with 20 bases sitting between them. In DNA, the CDR3 is TGTGCCAGCACCGAAGGAGGACCCTCGGGGTCCTACGAGCAGTACTTC. Protein: CASTEGGPSGSYEQYF.

This clonotype was counted only a few times. The V gene is TRBV7-2, the J gene TRBJ2-7; D is perhaps TRBD2 (5 bases). The CDR3 is made up of 16 amino acids. Trimming cost V 5 bases and J 0 bases, with 17 bases left between them. The germline gives CDR1 SGHTA, CDR2 FQGNSA. The CDR3 spells CASSVPPMGSSYEQYF. Here the CDR3 DNA reads TGTGCCAGCAGCGTACCCCCGATGGGGAGCTCCTACGAGCAGTACTTC.

This chain joins TRBV7-9 and TRBJ2-7, with a possible D match to TRBD1 (6 bases). CDR3 length equals 12 residues. Germline V lookup: CDR1 SEHNR, CDR2 FQNEAQ (reference sequence). The V gene lost 10 bases and the J gene lost 2 bases, with 12 bases spanning the gap. The CDR3 spells CATTDRTYEQYF. Written as DNA, the CDR3 is TGTGCCACCACGGACAGAACCTACGAGCAGTACTTC.

The chain combines TRBV3-1 with TRBJ1-1; D unclear. Per the germline V gene, CDR1 is LGHDT and CDR2 is YNNKEL (reference sequence). With 1 base removed from V and 0 bases from J, the gap between germline ends came to 6 bases. The CDR3 runs to 14 residues. CDR3 nucleotides: TGTGCCAGCAGCCAAGTCCCCATGAACACTGAAGCTTTCTTT. It specifies CASSQVPMNTEAFF.

This clonotype was counted only a few times. This chain uses TRBV20-1 with TRBJ2-1, with D uncertain. Trimming took off 3 bases at V and 4 bases at J, with 13 bases between the two ends. CDR1 is DFQATT and CDR2 is SNEGSKA in the germline V gene (reference sequence). The CDR3 is 14 residues long. The CDR3 region is CSASIGPFYNEQFF. CDR3 in DNA: TGCAGTGCTAGTATCGGGCCCTTTTACAATGAGCAGTTCTTC.